A single TCR beta chain is shown here with its context. No antigen is known for it. Stated time point: after dendritic cell vaccination, including at tumor progression/relapse. Amplification used 60 V beta primers and 13 J beta primers. Generated by immunoSEQ multiplex PCR, the TCRdb table keeps only in-frame clones and is missing some. The sample has 75,000 to 95,000 clones, 80% to 90% seen once. These data belong to a study of glioma-infiltrating T cells after dendritic cell vaccination. General study results and limits: Longer survival after dendritic cell vaccination followed higher pretreatment TIL content.

Trimming stripped 3 bases from V and 5 bases from J, with 17 bases between. The CDR3 extends over 16 amino acids. CDR1 is LNHDA and CDR2 is SQIVND in the germline V gene (reference sequence). V is TRBV19 and J is TRBJ2-1; possible D gene TRBD1, 6 bases. The specimen comprised blood, sampled after dendritic cell vaccination. The TCR comes from a human donor with glioblastoma. Here the CDR3 reads CASSIWGLGGNNEQFF. CDR3 coding DNA: TGTGCCAGTAGTATTTGGGGGCTAGGGGGTAACAATGAGCAGTTCTTC. Based on the CDR3 plus reference TRBV19 and TRBJ2-1, the full variable domain is DGGITQSPKYLFRKEGQNVTLSCEQNLNHDAMYWYRQDPGQGLRLIYYSQIVNDFQKGDIAEGYSVSREKKESFPLTVTSAQKNPTAFYLCASSIWGLGGNNEQFFGPGTRLTVL.